One sample yielded the 12 T cell receptor beta chains listed below, sequenced in a study of patients and donors after allogeneic stem cell transplantation. TCRdb itself ran the RT-PCR reads through MiXCR, one entry per CDR3 protein. Of 410,000 or so distinct CDR3 sequences in the sample, 16% were seen once. Material for sequencing was blood, either unsorted or a sorted T cell fraction (not recorded which). The receptors shown here come from a human donor who was either an allogeneic HSCT recipient or a stem cell or donor lymphocyte infusion donor (not recorded which). It is not recorded whose cells these are; they may come from a transplant donor.

This clonotype was seen more than once but under ten times. V gene TRBV5-5 combines with J gene TRBJ2-7, with 7 bases identical to TRBD1. Germline lookup yields CDR1 SGHKS and CDR2 YYEKEE (reference sequence). Trimming cost V 1 base and J 5 bases; bases outside gene matches: 9. The CDR3 has 15 amino acids. CDR3 in DNA: TGTGCCAGCAGCTTGTCGGCGACAGGGTTAGACGAGCAGTACTTC. It encodes CASSLSATGLDEQYF.

This chain joins TRBV20-1 and TRBJ2-2, with D perhaps matching TRBD2 (5 bases). Germline V lookup: CDR1 DFQATT, CDR2 SNEGSKA (reference sequence). Trimming took 6 bases from V and 7 from J, leaving 18 bases between them. The CDR3 is 14 residues long. The CDR3 coding sequence is TGCAGTGCCGAGGGAAAGGGAGTTATCGGGGAGCTGTTTTTT. It is translated as CSAEGKGVIGELFF.

This clonotype turned up a few times. The chain uses TRBV7-2 and TRBJ2-2, with D perhaps TRBD1 (5 bases). Germline V gives CDR1 SGHTA, CDR2 FQGNSA. V lost 1 base to trimming and J lost 1 base, with 13 bases between them. The CDR3 has 17 amino acids. The CDR3 sequence: CASSLVGVGLNTGELFF. CDR3 in DNA: TGTGCCAGCAGCTTAGTAGGGGTCGGGTTGAACACCGGGGAGCTGTTTTTT.

The chain combines TRBV11-2 with TRBJ2-1; TRBD2 agrees at 8 bases. Germline V lookup: CDR1 SGHAT, CDR2 FQNNGV. The CDR3 loop spans 15 amino acids. V trimming: 7 bases; J trimming: 2 bases; junction bases outside the gene matches: 7. This CDR3 reads CASNPGLATYNEQFF. The CDR3 DNA sequence: TGTGCCAGCAACCCCGGACTAGCAACCTACAATGAGCAGTTCTTC.

This clonotype was detected ten times or more. J is TRBJ1-4 and V is TRBV3-1, with 7 bases matching TRBD1. Germline V CDR1 and CDR2: LGHDT, YNNKEL (reference sequence). J was trimmed by 0 bases and V by 4 bases; bases with no gene match: 2. This CDR3 region has 15 residues. The CDR3 loop reads CASSRQGATNEKLFF. The CDR3 nucleotides are TGTGCCAGCAGCCGCCAGGGGGCAACTAATGAAAAACTGTTTTTT.

This clonotype was found a few times. V is TRBV6-1 and J is TRBJ2-7; tentatively, D is TRBD1 or TRBD2 (5 bases each). CDR3 length equals 14 residues. The germline V gene has CDR1 MNHNS and CDR2 SASEGT. Deletions cut 6 bases from V and 1 base from J, with 13 bases between. CDR3 residues: CASRRGQGSYEQYF. The CDR3 DNA is TGTGCCAGCAGGAGAGGGCAGGGTTCCTACGAGCAGTACTTC.

This clonotype was found many times. This chain joins TRBV4-3 and TRBJ2-7; no reliable D call. V was trimmed by 0 bases and J by 3 bases, leaving 6 bases between them. Germline-derived CDR1 and CDR2 are LGHNA and YSLEER. The CDR3 length is 13 residues. The CDR3 spells CASSQELFYEQYF. The CDR3 region has the DNA TGCGCCAGCAGCCAAGAACTATTCTACGAGCAGTACTTC.

This rearrangement joins TRBV3-1 to TRBJ2-7; D uncertain. Between the trimmed V and J ends, which lost 5 bases and 5 bases, there was a span of 7 bases. The CDR3 consists of 11 residues. The germline gives CDR1 LGHDT, CDR2 YNNKEL (reference sequence). The CDR3 sequence: CASSGSNEQYF. Here the CDR3 DNA reads TGTGCCAGCAGCGGAAGTAACGAGCAGTACTTC.

This clonotype has just a few counts. The chain combines TRBV9 with TRBJ2-3; no firm D call. The CDR3 is 12 amino acids. The germline V gene encodes CDR1 SGDLS and CDR2 YYNGEE. Deletions cut 4 bases from V and 8 bases from J, with 11 bases between. The DNA for the CDR3 is TGTGCCAGCAGCCCAGAATCGGCTACGCAGTATTTT. This sequence encodes CASSPESATQYF.

This clonotype has more than one count but fewer than ten. The chain links TRBV6-1 to TRBJ1-3; D gene ambiguous. The CDR3 consists of 17 residues. The germline V gene encodes CDR1 MNHNS and CDR2 SASEGT. V gave up 7 bases and J gave up 0 bases, with 19 bases separating them. The CDR3 spells CASTPFSGRFSGNTIYF. CDR3 in DNA: TGTGCCAGCACACCTTTTTCCGGACGGTTCTCTGGAAACACCATATATTTT.

The chain has TRBV19 and TRBJ1-5, with 7 bases fitting TRBD1. This CDR3 has 16 amino acids. CDR1 and CDR2 (germline): LNHDA, SQIVND (reference sequence). After removal of 6 bases from V and 0 bases from J, the junction contained 8 bases not matched to a gene. The CDR3 DNA reads TGTGCCAGTAGAAGAACAGGGGACTATAGCAATCAGCCCCAGCATTTT. Protein product: CASRRTGDYSNQPQHF.

At least ten counts were recorded for this clonotype. The rearrangement joins TRBV5-1 to TRBJ2-7; TRBD1 aligns across 12 bases. J gave up 3 bases and V 0 bases, and 4 bases lay outside the gene matches. The V gene's germline CDR1 is SGHRS and CDR2 YFSETQ. The CDR3 length is 16 residues. The CDR3, as DNA: TGCGCCAGCAGCTTGGAGGGACAGGGGGCGTACTACGAGCAGTACTTC. Translating gives CASSLEGQGAYYEQYF.